This entry features one T cell receptor beta chain sequence. Its antigen is not known. As the method for making TCR beta libraries, quantitative 5'-RACE with molecular barcodes was used. TCRdb called the 5' RACE reads again in MiXCR, with one record for every CDR3 protein. The repertoire includes roughly 450,000 distinct CDR3 sequences, roughly 25% of them detected once, and 0.89% sits in the top ten. The data were taken from a study of CD8 T cells in ankylosing spondylitis. Germline loops: CDR1 DFQATT, CDR2 SNEGSKA (reference sequence). V shed 2 bases, J shed 1 base, and the junction held 7 bases outside the gene matches. CDR3 length: 15 residues. Whole-study findings and limits: Previous work reported some of these motif variants in the synovial fluid and blood of reactive arthritis. Researchers reportedly found disease-linked clones significantly enriched in matched ankylosing spondylitis synovial fluid. It appeared that ankylosing spondylitis blood was characterized by a TCR beta motif of several highly homologous variants. In peripheral blood, disease-linked CD8+ clones occurred at relatively low frequencies.

V usage is TRBV20-1 and J usage is TRBJ2-7; 8 nucleotides match TRBD2. This sequence originates from a male donor with ankylosing spondylitis. The sequencing input was blood, either unsorted or a sorted T cell fraction (not recorded which). The chain's CDR3 is CSARSSAGGSYEQYF. As DNA, the CDR3 is TGCAGTGCTAGATCCTCGGCGGGAGGTTCCTACGAGCAGTACTTC.